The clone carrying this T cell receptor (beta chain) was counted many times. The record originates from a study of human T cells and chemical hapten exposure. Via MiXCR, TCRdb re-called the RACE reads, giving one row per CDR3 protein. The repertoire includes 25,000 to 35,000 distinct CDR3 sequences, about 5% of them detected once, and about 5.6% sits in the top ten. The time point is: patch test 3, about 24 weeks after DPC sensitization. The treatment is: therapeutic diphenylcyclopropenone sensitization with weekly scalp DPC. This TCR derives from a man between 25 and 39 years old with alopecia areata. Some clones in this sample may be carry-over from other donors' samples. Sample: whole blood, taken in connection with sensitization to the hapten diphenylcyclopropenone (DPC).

The CDR3 DNA sequence: TGCGCCAGCAGCCCGGGACAGGGGGAGACCCAGTACTTC. Protein sequence: CASSPGQGETQYF. V gene TRBV4-3 combines with J gene TRBJ2-5, with TRBD1 matching over 10 bases. Germline V CDR1 and CDR2: LGHNA, YSLEER. Germline trimming cut 4 bases from V and 5 bases from J; bases unmatched to any gene: 1. The CDR3 is 13 residues long.